These 22 T cell receptor beta chains were all obtained from the same sample, sequenced in a study of cytomegalovirus exposure and HLA in healthy donors (dated by TCRdb to about 2017). Receptors were amplified or captured by the immunoSEQ multiplex PCR assay. The multiplex PCR relied on a mix of 60 forward primers for TCR Vbeta segments and 13 reverse primers for TCR Jbeta segments. TCRdb carries this immuneACCESS record with in-frame sequences only. Its versions omit some clonotypes, under half of them owing to an unresolved V gene in the studies checked, with the rest unexplained. Here the sample has 200,000 to 250,000 clones; around four fifths occur a single time. Roughly 1.5% of the sample is taken by the ten largest. The sample consisted of PBMCs. The source of these receptors is a man in his fifties or sixties in good health and CMV-seronegative.

J is TRBJ2-2 and V is TRBV12-5; 10 nucleotides align to TRBD2. The V gene end was trimmed by 1 base and the J gene end by 5 bases; junction bases not matched to a gene: 16. The length of the CDR3 is 20 residues. The germline CDR1 and CDR2 sequences are LGHNT and FRNRAP. The CDR3 nucleotides read TGTGCTAGTGGTTTGGGGGTTCAAGGACTAGCGGCCTGGCGGACCGGGGAGCTGTTTTTT. Its translation is CASGLGVQGLAAWRTGELFF.

The CDR3 DNA reads as TGCGCCAGCAGCTCCGGACAGGCGACGAACACTGAAGCTTTCTTT. The encoded protein is CASSSGQATNTEAFF. The chain links TRBV5-1 to TRBJ1-1, with 7 bases identical to TRBD1. The CDR3 is made up of 15 amino acids. CDR1 is SGHRS, CDR2 YFSETQ, per germline. J lost 1 base, V lost 3 bases, and 6 bases had no gene match.

The chain uses TRBV11-3 and TRBJ2-2, with 9 bases fitting TRBD2. The germline CDR1 and CDR2 sequences are SGHNT and YENEEA. CDR3 size: 18 residues. Germline trimming cut 0 bases from V and 7 bases from J; bases unmatched to any gene: 12. The CDR3 sequence: CASSLDTPLAGTIGELFF. The CDR3 DNA sequence: TGTGCCAGCAGCTTAGATACCCCCCTAGCGGGAACGATCGGGGAGCTGTTTTTT.

V gene TRBV15 combines with J gene TRBJ2-4; 9 nucleotides agree with TRBD1. With V trimmed by 4 bases and J by 10 bases, 8 bases remained unmatched. CDR3 length equals 14 residues. CDR1 and CDR2 (germline): LNHNV, YYDKDF (reference sequence). CDR3 nucleotides: TGTGCCACCAGCACCACAGGGGGCTCACGGATTCAGTACTTC. Its protein product is CATSTTGGSRIQYF.

The chain has TRBV7-2 and TRBJ2-3; the D is unclear. The V and J ends lost 1 base and 12 bases respectively, with 11 bases between them. This CDR3 region has 12 residues. Germline-derived CDR1 and CDR2 are SGHTA and FQGNSA. The CDR3 loop reads CASSLESTSQYF. The CDR3 DNA is TGTGCCAGCAGCTTAGAAAGCACTTCCCAGTATTTT.

The chain couples TRBV19 to TRBJ2-7, with 9 bases lining up with TRBD2. The germline CDR1 and CDR2 sequences are LNHDA and SQIVND (reference sequence). CDR3 length equals 16 residues. V was clipped by 5 bases and J by 9 bases; unmatched bases: 17. CDR3 sequence reads: CASSPSLAGASPMQYF. The CDR3 region has the DNA TGTGCCAGTAGTCCGTCCTTAGCGGGAGCTTCGCCGATGCAGTACTTC. The variable domain in full, with the rest retrieved from reference TRBV19 and TRBJ2-7, is DGGITQSPKYLFRKEGQNVTLSCEQNLNHDAMYWYRQDPGQGLRLIYYSQIVNDFQKGDIAEGYSVSREKKESFPLTVTSAQKNPTAFYLCASSPSLAGASPMQYFGPGTRLTVT.

The rearrangement uses TRBV5-1 and TRBJ2-2; 7 bases are a match to TRBD2. This CDR3 comprises 16 residues. The germline gives CDR1 SGHRS, CDR2 YFSETQ. After removal of 0 bases from V and 4 bases from J, the junction contained 6 bases not matched to a gene. For the CDR3, the DNA is TGCGCCAGCAGCTTGGCGAGTGGACTAGGCACCGGGGAGCTGTTTTTT. Translated: CASSLASGLGTGELFF.

V usage is TRBV28 and J usage is TRBJ2-7, with 11 bases aligning to TRBD2. With V trimmed by 5 bases and J by 6 bases, 15 bases remained unmatched. Germline loops: CDR1 MDHEN, CDR2 SYDVKM. CDR3 length: 17 amino acids. CDR3 loop: CASSTALTSGRTGEQYF. CDR3 coding DNA: TGTGCCAGCAGTACCGCCCTCACTAGCGGGAGAACGGGCGAGCAGTACTTC.

The sample holds a few counts of this clone. The chain has TRBV6-6 and TRBJ1-2; no definite D call. This CDR3 region has 14 residues. The V end was cut by 5 bases, the J end by 7 bases, with 17 bases between. Germline loops: CDR1 MNHNY, CDR2 SVGAGI (reference sequence). As DNA, the CDR3 is TGTGCCAGCAGTGGGGAGGCCGACTTGGGTGGCTACACCTTC. This gives the protein CASSGEADLGGYTF.

This clone has a single count. The V gene is TRBV7-3, the J gene TRBJ2-2, with D possibly TRBD2 on 6 matching bases. The CDR3 runs 14 residues. Trimming left V 4 bases short and J 4 bases short, with 10 bases between. Germline CDR1 and CDR2: SGHTA and FQGTGA. CDR3 region: CASSSGTFTGELFF. CDR3 bases: TGTGCCAGCAGCTCAGGGACTTTCACCGGGGAGCTGTTTTTT.

The V call is TRBV6-5, the J call TRBJ2-5, with 9 positions matching TRBD2. This CDR3 region has 14 residues. J gave up 5 bases and V 3 bases, and 4 bases lay outside the gene matches. Germline V gene sequence: CDR1 MNHEY, CDR2 SVGAGI. CDR3 sequence reads: CASSYSGRTETQYF. The CDR3, as DNA: TGTGCCAGCAGTTATAGCGGGAGAACGGAGACCCAGTACTTC.

The rearrangement uses TRBV6-5 and TRBJ1-2, with 8 positions matching TRBD1. V shed 0 bases and J 4 bases; nucleotides not matched to a gene: 1. CDR1 is MNHEY, CDR2 SVGAGI, per germline. The CDR3 has 14 amino acids. For the CDR3, the DNA is TGTGCCAGCAGTTACTCGGACAGGGTCTATGGCTACACCTTC. It yields the protein CASSYSDRVYGYTF.

Remarks on this clone: At one end, the junction sequence differs from germline, possibly due to a read error. The chain uses TRBV10-3 and TRBJ1-1; possibly TRBD1 for D (5 bases). The CDR3 runs 14 residues. Germline assignment: CDR1 ENHRY and CDR2 SYGVKD. In DNA, the CDR3 is TGTGCCATCAGTGATAGGGGAAGGAACGCTGAAGCTTTCTTT. Translation gives CAISDRGRNAEAFF.

The J gene is TRBJ2-7, the V gene TRBV30; 7 nucleotides match TRBD1. Trimming removed 0 bases from V and 3 bases from J; junction bases left unmatched: 8. Germline CDR1 GTSNPN, CDR2 SVGIG (reference sequence). The CDR3 spans 15 residues. CDR3: CAWSVLPGQVYEQYF. The CDR3 DNA sequence: TGTGCCTGGAGTGTACTCCCCGGACAGGTCTACGAGCAGTACTTC.

V and J are TRBV5-1 and TRBJ2-7; D is possibly TRBD1 (5 bases). CDR1 is SGHRS and CDR2 is YFSETQ in the germline V gene. The V gene lost 1 base and the J gene lost 6 bases, with 11 bases spanning the gap. This CDR3 is built from 13 residues. The CDR3 protein is CASSLQGDGEQYF. CDR3 sequence (DNA): TGCGCCAGCAGCTTGCAAGGGGATGGCGAGCAGTACTTC.

This rearrangement joins TRBV10-2 to TRBJ2-3; D remains unclear. Germline CDR1 and CDR2: WSHSY and SAAADI. This CDR3 contains 14 residues. The V end lost 3 bases, the J end lost 7 bases, and 14 bases lay between the germline ends. CDR3 bases: TGCGCCAGCAGTGATGAGCTGAATCCGAATACGCAGTATTTT. It is translated as CASSDELNPNTQYF.

This clone showed up just a few times. The rearrangement joins TRBV12-5 to TRBJ2-3; 11 nucleotides line up with TRBD2. V lost 6 bases, J lost 0 bases, and 14 bases stayed unmatched. Germline CDR1 is LGHNT and CDR2 is FRNRAP. CDR3 length equals 19 residues. The DNA for the CDR3 is TGTGCTAGTGGCAGCACTAGCGGGAGAATCCTCTCTAGCACAGATACGCAGTATTTT. Its translation is CASGSTSGRILSSTDTQYF.

The CDR3 loop reads CASSLSSGSGDTQYF. CDR3 DNA: TGTGCCAGCAGTTTGAGTAGCGGTAGTGGAGATACGCAGTATTTT. The rearrangement links TRBV28 to TRBJ2-3; a possible D gene is TRBD2 (6 bases). The V gene lost 3 bases and the J gene lost 5 bases, with 15 bases spanning the gap. CDR3 length equals 15 residues. Germline CDR1 is MDHEN and CDR2 is SYDVKM.

This sequence joins TRBV6-6 and TRBJ2-3; perhaps TRBD1 as D (6 bases). V was clipped by 5 bases and J by 0 bases, with 9 bases between them. Germline CDR1 is MNHNY and CDR2 is SVGAGI (reference sequence). The CDR3 is 14 amino acids. The CDR3 protein is CASSPGQSTDTQYF. The CDR3 nucleotides read TGTGCCAGCAGTCCCGGACAGAGCACAGATACGCAGTATTTT.

The chain combines TRBV6-6 with TRBJ1-5; a possible D gene is TRBD1 (6 bases). Trimming removed 5 bases from V and 2 bases from J, with 10 bases in between. Germline lookup yields CDR1 MNHNY and CDR2 SVGAGI (reference sequence). This CDR3 region has 14 residues. The CDR3 protein is CASSVKGGNQPQHF. CDR3 coding DNA: TGTGCCAGCAGTGTGAAGGGGGGCAATCAGCCCCAGCATTTT.

V and J are TRBV28 and TRBJ2-7, with a possible D match to TRBD1 (5 bases). The germline V gene has CDR1 MDHEN and CDR2 SYDVKM. V lost 7 bases and J lost 0, with 13 bases in between. The CDR3 is made up of 14 amino acids. The chain's CDR3 is CASTGHSGSYEQYF. Here the CDR3 DNA reads TGTGCCAGCACTGGACACAGTGGCTCCTACGAGCAGTACTTC.

This clone has a single count. The chain combines TRBV12-5 with TRBJ2-5; 9 positions agree with TRBD2. Germline V lookup: CDR1 LGHNT, CDR2 FRNRAP. This CDR3 region has 15 residues. Germline trimming cut 0 bases from V and 5 bases from J; bases unmatched to any gene: 4. In DNA form, the CDR3 reads TGTGCTAGTGGTTTGGTCCTAGCGGGGAAGGAGACCCAGTACTTC. Translating gives CASGLVLAGKETQYF.